The rows below give T cell receptor beta chains drawn from one sample of a study of technical replicates of blood from a handful of donors. Generated by immunoSEQ multiplex PCR, the TCRdb table keeps only in-frame clones and is missing some. The sample holds more than 75,000 clones; 93% are singletons and the top ten take under 0.3%. Specimen: T cells isolated from PBMCs. The receptors come from a human donor in good health. The CDR3 runs from the conserved cysteine through the conserved F or W. The D gene is left open where the match is weak. Some rows mark clone size as missing; the rest say once, few, many or name a class of expanded clone.

clone size: NA; V gene: TRBV5-1; D gene: TRBD2; J gene: TRBJ2-5; CDR3 protein: CASSSLAEETQYF; CDR3 DNA: TGCGCCAGCAGCTCTCTAGCGGAAGAGACCCAGTACTTC
clone size: NA; V gene: TRBV27; D gene: TRBD2; J gene: TRBJ2-7; CDR3 protein: CASRGGLEQYF; CDR3 DNA: TGTGCCAGCAGGGGAGGGCTCGAGCAGTACTTC
clone size: NA; V gene: TRBV4-1; D gene: NA; J gene: TRBJ2-7; CDR3 protein: CASSVTSSYEQYF; CDR3 DNA: TGCGCCAGCAGCGTTACAAGCTCCTACGAGCAGTACTTC
clone size: NA; V gene: TRBV29-1; D gene: NA; J gene: TRBJ2-5; CDR3 protein: CSVAEETQYF; CDR3 DNA: TGCAGCGTTGCTGAGGAGACCCAGTACTTC
clone size: NA; V gene: TRBV7-8; D gene: TRBD1; J gene: TRBJ1-1; CDR3 protein: CASSLGTGENTEAFF; CDR3 DNA: TGTGCCAGCAGCTTAGGGACAGGGGAGAACACTGAAGCTTTCTTT
clone size: NA; V gene: TRBV29-1; D gene: TRBD2; J gene: TRBJ2-7; CDR3 protein: CSVTGLAGSGYEQYF; CDR3 DNA: TGCAGCGTTACGGGACTAGCGGGGTCGGGGTACGAGCAGTACTTC
clone size: NA; V gene: TRBV7-6; D gene: TRBD1; J gene: TRBJ2-1; CDR3 protein: CASSRGTGVDSYNEQFF; CDR3 DNA: TGTGCCAGCAGCCGCGGGACAGGGGTCGACTCCTACAATGAGCAGTTCTTC
clone size: NA; V gene: TRBV4-2; D gene: TRBD2; J gene: TRBJ2-2; CDR3 protein: CASSQPLAGTNTGELFF; CDR3 DNA: TGTGCCAGCAGCCAGCCTCTAGCGGGAACGAACACCGGGGAGCTGTTTTTT
clone size: NA; V gene: TRBV7-2; D gene: NA; J gene: TRBJ2-7; CDR3 protein: CASSSQGSTYEQYF; CDR3 DNA: TGTGCCAGCAGTAGCCAGGGGTCCACATACGAGCAGTACTTC
clone size: NA; V gene: TRBV7-2; D gene: NA; J gene: TRBJ1-5; CDR3 protein: CASSLAQGISQHF; CDR3 DNA: TGTGCCAGCAGCTTAGCGCAGGGTATTTCCCAGCATTTT
clone size: NA; V gene: TRBV6-6; D gene: NA; J gene: TRBJ2-2; CDR3 protein: CASGKTGELFF; CDR3 DNA: TGTGCCAGCGGCAAGACCGGGGAGCTGTTTTTT
clone size: NA; V gene: TRBV7-9; D gene: TRBD1; J gene: TRBJ2-7; CDR3 protein: CASSSGQVGEQYF; CDR3 DNA: TGTGCCAGCAGCTCGGGACAGGTGGGCGAGCAGTACTTC
clone size: NA; V gene: TRBV29-1; D gene: NA; J gene: TRBJ1-1; CDR3 protein: CSAAGSTVQNTEAFF; CDR3 DNA: TGCAGCGCCGCGGGCAGTACCGTACAGAACACTGAAGCTTTCTTT
clone size: few; V gene: TRBV30; D gene: NA; J gene: TRBJ1-5; CDR3 protein: CAWSKTGNQPQHF; CDR3 DNA: TGTGCCTGGAGTAAAACAGGCAATCAGCCCCAGCATTTT
clone size: NA; V gene: TRBV6-4; D gene: TRBD1; J gene: TRBJ2-5; CDR3 protein: CASQGQDQETQYF; CDR3 DNA: TGTGCCAGCCAGGGACAGGACCAAGAGACCCAGTACTTC
clone size: NA; V gene: TRBV5-6; D gene: NA; J gene: TRBJ1-4; CDR3 protein: CASSTLRGWKSNGGEKLFF; CDR3 DNA: TGTGCCAGCAGCACCCTAAGAGGGTGGAAATCCAATGGCGGTGAAAAACTGTTTTTT
clone size: NA; V gene: TRBV28; D gene: NA; J gene: TRBJ2-5; CDR3 protein: CASSRLGGSETQYF; CDR3 DNA: TGTGCCAGCAGTCGACTGGGCGGGTCGGAGACCCAGTACTTC
clone size: NA; V gene: TRBV2; D gene: TRBD1; J gene: TRBJ1-3; CDR3 protein: CARSFGTGTGVKAGNTIYF; CDR3 DNA: TGTGCCAGGAGCTTCGGGACCGGGACAGGGGTGAAGGCTGGAAACACCATATATTTT
clone size: NA; V gene: TRBV28; D gene: TRBD1; J gene: TRBJ2-6; CDR3 protein: CASSLRGPRTSGANVLTF; CDR3 DNA: TGTGCCAGCAGTTTAAGGGGGCCTAGAACCTCTGGGGCCAACGTCCTGACTTTC
clone size: NA; V gene: TRBV6-1; D gene: NA; J gene: TRBJ2-7; CDR3 protein: CASSENRAYEQYF; CDR3 DNA: TGTGCCAGCAGTGAAAACAGGGCCTACGAGCAGTACTTC
clone size: NA; V gene: TRBV5-1; D gene: NA; J gene: TRBJ2-1; CDR3 protein: CASSLSESSGDEQFF; CDR3 DNA: TGCGCCAGCAGCTTGAGTGAGTCCTCCGGGGATGAGCAGTTCTTC
clone size: NA; V gene: TRBV5-4; D gene: TRBD1; J gene: TRBJ2-7; CDR3 protein: CASSLEGQSSYEQYF; CDR3 DNA: TGTGCCAGCAGCTTGGAGGGACAGAGCTCCTACGAGCAGTACTTC
clone size: NA; V gene: TRBV30; D gene: NA; J gene: TRBJ2-3; CDR3 protein: CACKGTPTSTDTQYF; CDR3 DNA: TGTGCCTGTAAGGGGACACCGACTAGCACAGATACGCAGTATTTT
clone size: once; V gene: TRBV27; D gene: TRBD1; J gene: TRBJ2-5; CDR3 protein: CASSLSRQGRPETQYF; CDR3 DNA: TGTGCCAGCAGTTTATCTAGACAGGGACGGCCCGAGACCCAGTACTTC
clone size: NA; V gene: TRBV10-2; D gene: TRBD1; J gene: TRBJ1-1; CDR3 protein: CASSEGTDEAFF; CDR3 DNA: TGCGCCAGCAGTGAAGGGACAGATGAAGCTTTCTTT
clone size: NA; V gene: TRBV27; D gene: TRBD1; J gene: TRBJ2-7; CDR3 protein: CASTDRGGSYEQYF; CDR3 DNA: TGTGCCAGCACGGACAGGGGGGGTTCCTACGAGCAGTACTTC
clone size: NA; V gene: TRBV11-2; D gene: NA; J gene: TRBJ1-2; CDR3 protein: CASSPETVYGYTF; CDR3 DNA: TGTGCCAGCAGCCCGGAGACAGTCTATGGCTACACCTTC
clone size: NA; V gene: TRBV4-1; D gene: NA; J gene: TRBJ2-3; CDR3 protein: CASSQELATDTQYF; CDR3 DNA: TGCGCCAGCAGCCAAGAACTAGCCACAGATACGCAGTATTTT
clone size: NA; V gene: TRBV5-6; D gene: TRBD2; J gene: TRBJ2-5; CDR3 protein: CASSWGSGVRAQYF; CDR3 DNA: TGTGCCAGCAGCTGGGGTAGCGGGGTCCGGGCCCAGTACTTC
clone size: NA; V gene: TRBV7-2; D gene: TRBD2; J gene: TRBJ2-1; CDR3 protein: CASRLTSGTSYNEQFF; CDR3 DNA: TGTGCCAGCAGGTTGACTAGCGGGACCTCCTACAATGAGCAGTTCTTC
clone size: NA; V gene: TRBV5-4; D gene: TRBD1; J gene: TRBJ2-7; CDR3 protein: CASSLGQGDYEQYF; CDR3 DNA: TGTGCCAGCAGCTTGGGACAGGGGGACTACGAGCAGTACTTC
clone size: NA; V gene: TRBV5-1; D gene: NA; J gene: TRBJ2-1; CDR3 protein: CASSLAQGGDEQFF; CDR3 DNA: TGCGCCAGCAGCTTGGCTCAGGGGGGCGATGAGCAGTTCTTC
clone size: NA; V gene: TRBV5-6; D gene: NA; J gene: TRBJ2-5; CDR3 protein: CASSLIRGGTQETQYF; CDR3 DNA: TGTGCCAGCAGCTTGATCCGCGGGGGCACTCAAGAGACCCAGTACTTC
clone size: NA; V gene: TRBV4-2; D gene: NA; J gene: TRBJ2-5; CDR3 protein: CASSPRAGSGETQYF; CDR3 DNA: TGTGCCAGCAGCCCACGGGCCGGCTCGGGGGAGACCCAGTACTTC
clone size: once; V gene: TRBV5-1; D gene: TRBD1; J gene: TRBJ2-5; CDR3 protein: CASSLGQGAEETQYF; CDR3 DNA: TGCGCCAGCAGCTTGGGACAGGGGGCGGAAGAGACCCAGTACTTC
clone size: NA; V gene: TRBV11-2; D gene: NA; J gene: TRBJ2-1; CDR3 protein: CASNKLAKEQFF; CDR3 DNA: TGTGCCAGCAACAAACTAGCTAAGGAGCAGTTCTTC
clone size: once; V gene: TRBV7-7; D gene: NA; J gene: TRBJ2-3; CDR3 protein: CASSRGQGTDTQYF; CDR3 DNA: TGTGCTAGCAGCCGAGGGCAGGGGACAGATACGCAGTATTTT
clone size: NA; V gene: TRBV12-1; D gene: NA; J gene: TRBJ1-5; CDR3 protein: CASSPLQGDWGWGQPQHF; CDR3 DNA: TGTGCCAGCAGTCCCCTACAGGGGGATTGGGGTTGGGGTCAGCCCCAGCATTTT
clone size: NA; V gene: TRBV21-1; D gene: NA; J gene: TRBJ1-2; CDR3 protein: CASSNGSTNYGYTF; CDR3 DNA: TGTGCCAGCAGCAACGGGAGTACCAACTATGGCTACACCTTC
clone size: NA; V gene: TRBV5-1; D gene: NA; J gene: TRBJ1-2; CDR3 protein: CASSLGTGGTGYTF; CDR3 DNA: TGCGCCAGCAGCTTGGGGACGGGGGGTACGGGCTACACCTTC
clone size: NA; V gene: TRBV7-9; D gene: TRBD1; J gene: TRBJ2-7; CDR3 protein: CASSLDRGSLYEQYF; CDR3 DNA: TGTGCCAGCAGCTTAGACAGGGGATCCCTTTACGAGCAGTACTTC
clone size: NA; V gene: TRBV2; D gene: TRBD1; J gene: TRBJ1-2; CDR3 protein: CASRPGQIYGYTF; CDR3 DNA: TGTGCCAGCAGGCCGGGACAGATCTATGGCTACACCTTC
clone size: NA; V gene: TRBV4-1; D gene: TRBD2; J gene: TRBJ2-7; CDR3 protein: CASSPRVVYETSPSYEQYF; CDR3 DNA: TGCGCCAGCAGCCCCAGGGTAGTTTACGAGACTAGCCCATCCTACGAGCAGTACTTC
clone size: once; V gene: TRBV18; D gene: NA; J gene: TRBJ2-7; CDR3 protein: CASSPPTVTYEQYF; CDR3 DNA: TGTGCCAGCTCACCTCCCACGGTAACCTACGAGCAGTACTTC
clone size: NA; V gene: TRBV7-8; D gene: NA; J gene: TRBJ1-6; CDR3 protein: CASSFTIYNSPLHF; CDR3 DNA: TGTGCCAGCAGCTTTACAATTTATAATTCACCCCTCCACTTT
clone size: NA; V gene: TRBV7-7; D gene: NA; J gene: TRBJ2-5; CDR3 protein: CASSLDRQETQYF; CDR3 DNA: TGTGCTAGCAGCCTGGACAGACAAGAGACCCAGTACTTC
clone size: once; V gene: TRBV19; D gene: TRBD2; J gene: TRBJ2-1; CDR3 protein: CASKGLAGARGIDNEQFF; CDR3 DNA: TGTGCCAGTAAGGGACTAGCGGGAGCCCGGGGGATCGACAATGAGCAGTTCTTC
clone size: NA; V gene: TRBV7-9; D gene: TRBD1; J gene: TRBJ2-5; CDR3 protein: CASSPRGRQETQYF; CDR3 DNA: TGTGCCAGCAGCCCGAGGGGGCGTCAAGAGACCCAGTACTTC
clone size: NA; V gene: TRBV7-9; D gene: NA; J gene: TRBJ2-5; CDR3 protein: CASTAEVEQETQYF; CDR3 DNA: TGTGCCAGCACGGCGGAGGTGGAGCAAGAGACCCAGTACTTC
clone size: NA; V gene: TRBV7-8; D gene: TRBD1; J gene: TRBJ2-7; CDR3 protein: CASSRTGNEQYF; CDR3 DNA: TGTGCCAGCAGCCGGACAGGGAACGAGCAGTACTTC
clone size: NA; V gene: TRBV28; D gene: TRBD2; J gene: TRBJ2-3; CDR3 protein: CASSPSVAGVGDTQYF; CDR3 DNA: TGTGCCAGCAGTCCCTCGGTAGCGGGAGTAGGGGATACGCAGTATTTT
clone size: NA; V gene: TRBV10-1; D gene: TRBD1; J gene: TRBJ1-2; CDR3 protein: CASSADRGHGYTF; CDR3 DNA: TGCGCCAGCAGTGCGGACAGGGGACATGGCTACACCTTC
clone size: NA; V gene: TRBV7-2; D gene: TRBD2; J gene: TRBJ2-1; CDR3 protein: CASSLEGRGGINEQFF; CDR3 DNA: TGTGCCAGCAGCTTAGAAGGGCGGGGGGGGATTAATGAGCAGTTCTTC
clone size: NA; V gene: TRBV7-3; D gene: TRBD1; J gene: TRBJ2-1; CDR3 protein: CASSRDRSYNEQFF; CDR3 DNA: TGTGCCAGCAGCCGGGACAGAAGCTACAATGAGCAGTTCTTC
clone size: NA; V gene: TRBV7-9; D gene: NA; J gene: TRBJ1-2; CDR3 protein: CASSLDPGMVPYGYTF; CDR3 DNA: TGTGCCAGCAGCTTAGACCCGGGGATGGTCCCCTATGGCTACACCTTC
clone size: NA; V gene: TRBV4-1; D gene: TRBD1; J gene: TRBJ1-6; CDR3 protein: CASSQDGQGAYSPLHF; CDR3 DNA: TGCGCCAGCAGCCAAGACGGACAGGGGGCTTATTCACCCCTCCACTTT
clone size: NA; V gene: TRBV11-2; D gene: NA; J gene: TRBJ2-7; CDR3 protein: CASSIAGPLGEQYF; CDR3 DNA: TGTGCCAGCAGCATCGCGGGACCCCTAGGCGAGCAGTACTTC
clone size: NA; V gene: TRBV15; D gene: TRBD1; J gene: TRBJ1-1; CDR3 protein: CATSSSRQGSEAFF; CDR3 DNA: TGTGCCACCAGCAGCTCCAGACAGGGATCTGAGGCTTTCTTT
clone size: NA; V gene: TRBV25-1; D gene: TRBD1; J gene: TRBJ1-1; CDR3 protein: CASIQGLGTEAFF; CDR3 DNA: TGTGCCAGCATACAGGGGTTAGGGACTGAAGCTTTCTTT